These 3 T cell receptor beta chains share one sample of origin, sequenced in a study of blood T cell repertoires in COVID-19. Using immunoSEQ multiplex PCR, the repertoire was profiled, and TCRdb retains in-frame clones only, with some absent. Here the sample spans approximately 300,000 clones, about 92% being singletons. Sequencing was done on a sample of PBMCs or T cells enriched from blood (not recorded which). The receptors shown here come from a woman in her twenties or thirties who had recovered from COVID-19.

This chain connects TRBV3-1 (or the pseudogene TRBV3-2) to TRBJ2-1; the match to TRBD2 covers 8 bases. CDR3 length: 18 residues. Germline CDR1 LGHDT, CDR2 YNNKEL (reference sequence). V gave up 3 bases and J gave up 1 base; unmatched junction bases: 11. The CDR3 loop reads CASSHIGLASSSYNEQFF. The CDR3 coding sequence is TGTGCCAGCAGCCACATCGGACTAGCCAGCAGTTCCTACAATGAGCAGTTCTTC.

The V and J genes are TRBV27 and TRBJ1-2; TRBD1 aligns across 11 bases. V gave up 9 bases and J gave up 10 bases; unmatched junction bases: 10. The CDR3 runs 13 residues. Looked up from germline, CDR1 is MNHEY and CDR2 is SMNVEV (reference sequence). The CDR3 nucleotides read TGTGCCAGTAGTGAGGGACAGGGGGATGCCTACACCTTC. Protein product: CASSEGQGDAYTF.

The chain joins TRBV15 to TRBJ2-1; TRBD2 might be the D (6 bases). The CDR3 length is 12 residues. Trimming took 0 bases from V and 9 from J, leaving 6 bases between them. Germline V gene sequence: CDR1 LNHNV, CDR2 YYDKDF (reference sequence). The CDR3 sequence: CATSRDSGEQFF. In DNA form, the CDR3 reads TGTGCCACCAGCAGAGATAGCGGTGAGCAGTTCTTC.